This T cell receptor (beta chain) came from a study of blood T cells in healthy people across ages. Findings and limits, study-wide: Expanded clonotype shifts may have been confounded, as the donors had an unknown CMV status. There were more naive CD4+ cells and higher diversity in long-lived donors than in aged donors.

As for this clonotype: Its antigen is currently unknown.

Each donor's blood draw was approximately 10 milliliters of peripheral blood. A second PCR, run for about 7 to 11 cycles, used a sample-barcoded 5' primer plus a J-beta primer mix. TCRdb reprocessed the 5' RACE reads via MiXCR and lists one record per CDR3 protein. Of about 1.8 million distinct CDR3 sequences listed, approximately 50% are singletons. The ends were cut back, 5 bases at V and 1 base at J, with 14 bases in the middle. Germline V gene data show CDR1 as LGHDT and CDR2 as YNNKEL (reference sequence). The CDR3 extends over 15 amino acids. The receptor was derived from a woman between 40 and 55 years old in good health. Sequencing was performed on blood. The genes are TRBV3-1 and TRBJ2-5; D is possibly TRBD2 (6 bases). CDR3 sequence (DNA): TGTGCCAGCAGCATGGGTTCCGGGGGCCAAGAGACCCAGTACTTC. As protein: CASSMGSGGQETQYF.